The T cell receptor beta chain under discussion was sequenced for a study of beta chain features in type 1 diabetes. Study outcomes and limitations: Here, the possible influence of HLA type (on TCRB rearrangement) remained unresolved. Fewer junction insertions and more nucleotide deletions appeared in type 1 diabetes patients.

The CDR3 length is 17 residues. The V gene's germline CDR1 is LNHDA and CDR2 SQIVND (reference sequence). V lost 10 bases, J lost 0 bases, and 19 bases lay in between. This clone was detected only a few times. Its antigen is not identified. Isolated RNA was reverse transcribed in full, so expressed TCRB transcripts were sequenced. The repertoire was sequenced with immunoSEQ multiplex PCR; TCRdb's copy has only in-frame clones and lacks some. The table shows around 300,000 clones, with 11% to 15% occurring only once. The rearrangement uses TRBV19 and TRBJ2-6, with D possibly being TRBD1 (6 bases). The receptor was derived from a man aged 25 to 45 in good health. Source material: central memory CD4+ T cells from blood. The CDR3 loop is CATPAQGPNSGANVLTF. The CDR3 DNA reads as TGTGCCACCCCCGCCCAGGGGCCTAACTCTGGGGCCAACGTCCTGACTTTC.